Included here is one TCR beta chain sequence, with context. These data come from a study of blood T cell repertoires in COVID-19. The germline V gene has CDR1 MGHDK and CDR2 SYGVNS. The germline V and J ends were trimmed by 3 bases and 5 bases, with 10 bases remaining between them. CDR3 length: 13 amino acids. Libraries were prepared by immunoSEQ multiplex PCR; TCRdb keeps only in-frame clonotypes and omits some of them. The sample holds fewer than 600,000 clones, roughly 88% seen once. Sequencing was performed on PBMCs or T cells enriched from blood (not recorded which). This TCR derives from a woman in her 40s who had recovered from COVID-19. The genes are TRBV25-1 and TRBJ1-2, with D perhaps TRBD1 (6 bases). CDR3 residues: CASSDRQVYGYTF. The CDR3 DNA follows: TGTGCCAGCAGTGACCGACAGGTTTATGGCTACACCTTC.